One TCR beta chain is described in this entry. Its cognate antigen is unknown. Germline V gives CDR1 SGHDT, CDR2 YYEEEE. The CDR3 has 13 amino acids. Trimming left V 5 bases short and J 1 base short, with 9 bases between. The immunoSEQ assay was v3.0, run at survey level. Assay used: immunoSEQ multiplex PCR; TCRdb lists only in-frame clones, some missing. The sample has 32,000 or so clones, 75% to 85% seen once. The data were obtained in a study of long-term antiretroviral therapy in people with HIV. Whole-study results and caveats: Repertoire composition at all time points was dominated by clones that had expanded before ART.

The chain uses TRBV5-6 and TRBJ1-1, with no clear D. This sequence was found in a man aged 18-30 years with HIV. The sequencing here drew on unsorted PBMCs, taken about 3.3 years after starting antiretroviral therapy. CDR3 sequence (DNA): TGTGCCAGCAGTTTCCAGGAGAACACTGAAGCTTTCTTT. It codes for CASSFQENTEAFF.